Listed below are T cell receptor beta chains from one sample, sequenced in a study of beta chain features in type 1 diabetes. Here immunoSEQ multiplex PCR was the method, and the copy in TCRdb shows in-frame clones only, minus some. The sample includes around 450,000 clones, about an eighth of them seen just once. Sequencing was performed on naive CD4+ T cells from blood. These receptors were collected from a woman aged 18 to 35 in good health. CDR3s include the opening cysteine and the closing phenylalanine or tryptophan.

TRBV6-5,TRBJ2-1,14,CASRRGGNYNEQFF
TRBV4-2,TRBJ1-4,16,CASSQEARAVKEKLFF
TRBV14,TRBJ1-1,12,CASSPQGREAFF
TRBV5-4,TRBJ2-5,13,CASSLGRKETQYF
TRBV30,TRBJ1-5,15,CAWSGRGASWQPQHF
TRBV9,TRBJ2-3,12,CASSTHADTQYF
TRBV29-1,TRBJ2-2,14,CSVVKQGNTGELFF
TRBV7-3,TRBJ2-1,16,CASSHKRGYSYNEQFF
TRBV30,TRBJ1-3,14,CAWSVSSPGNTIYF
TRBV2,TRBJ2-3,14,CASMMTGGTDTQYF
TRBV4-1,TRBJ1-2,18,CASSQTGTGGRANYGYTF
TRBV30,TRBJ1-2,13,CAWSPTGDYGYTF
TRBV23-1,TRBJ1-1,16,CASSPSGTGRSVEAFF
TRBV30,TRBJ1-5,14,CAWSTGTGNQPQHF
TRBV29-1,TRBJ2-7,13,CSVETGTLYEQYF
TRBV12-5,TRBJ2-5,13,CASGLAGAETQYF
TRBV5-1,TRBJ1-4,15,CASSPRTGSNEKLFF
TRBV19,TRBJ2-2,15,CASKRTSGSSGELFF
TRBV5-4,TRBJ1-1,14,CASSLRAWRTEAFF
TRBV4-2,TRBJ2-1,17,CASSGGLGTSGRDEQFF
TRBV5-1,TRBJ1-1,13,CASSLQLNTEAFF
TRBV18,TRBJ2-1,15,CASSPGQPLYNEQFF
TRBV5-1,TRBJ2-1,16,CASSLRLAGDSNEQFF
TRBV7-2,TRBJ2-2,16,CASRQPGQGGTGELFF
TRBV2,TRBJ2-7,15,CASSGGSAGLYEQYF
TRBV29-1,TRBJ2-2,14,CSVEVRAVAGELFF
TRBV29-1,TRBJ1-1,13,CSVWWGSNTEAFF
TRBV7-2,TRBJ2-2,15,CASSLAPGGVGELFF
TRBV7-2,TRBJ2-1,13,CASSFGRNNEQFF
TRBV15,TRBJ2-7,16,CATSIISSGRSLEQYF
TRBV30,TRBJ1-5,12,CAWSNRDGPQHF
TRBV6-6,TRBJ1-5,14,CASSYSASNQPQHF
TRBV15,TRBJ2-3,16,CATSGSQRGKRNTQYF
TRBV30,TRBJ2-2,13,CAWSVRVTGELFF
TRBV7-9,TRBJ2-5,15,CASSFSGAYQETQYF
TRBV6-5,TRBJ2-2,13,CASKWDNTGELFF
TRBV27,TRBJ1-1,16,CASSLMDRGANTEAFF
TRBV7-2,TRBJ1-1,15,CASSPTRGSYTEAFF
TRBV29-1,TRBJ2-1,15,CSVGRTGLSYNEQFF
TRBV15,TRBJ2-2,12,CATSIYTGELFF